The rows below give T cell receptor beta chains drawn from one sample of a study of shared clonotypes between healthy human individuals. Repertoires were generated with immunoSEQ multiplex PCR, while TCRdb's copy carries only in-frame clones and drops some. The sample holds over 400,000 clones, approximately 95% seen once. Input material: naive CD4+ T cells sorted from blood. The receptor set was obtained from a woman aged 30 to 39 in good health. The CDR3 runs from the conserved cysteine through the conserved F or W. D genes are given only for firm matches. Expanded clones are given a class, and other clones once, few, many or no size at all.

j_call,clone_size,v_call,d_call,cdr3_aa,cdr3_nt
TRBJ2-7,-,TRBV7-1,TRBD2,CASSLGWTSGIYEQYF,TGTGCCAGCAGCTTGGGGTGGACTAGCGGGATCTACGAGCAGTACTTC
TRBJ2-3,-,TRBV29-1,TRBD2,CSVSSGRAGTQYF,TGCAGCGTTTCTAGCGGGAGGGCCGGTACGCAGTATTTT
TRBJ2-3,-,TRBV19,-,CASAQGHTDTQYF,TGTGCCAGTGCACAGGGACACACAGATACGCAGTATTTT
TRBJ2-3,-,TRBV6-5,-,CASNPAGAGTDTQYF,TGTGCCAGCAACCCGGCAGGGGCGGGCACAGATACGCAGTATTTT
TRBJ2-1,-,TRBV7-8,TRBD2,CASSSGLNNEQFF,TGTGCCAGCAGCTCGGGACTAAACAATGAGCAGTTCTTC
TRBJ2-5,once,TRBV2,TRBD2,CASSTHPGLADQETQYF,TGTGCCAGCAGCACACACCCGGGACTAGCGGATCAAGAGACCCAGTACTTC
TRBJ2-7,-,TRBV11-2,-,CASSSSQGEQYF,TGTGCCAGCAGCTCATCTCAGGGCGAGCAGTACTTC
TRBJ2-4,-,TRBV7-2,TRBD2,CASSFQWTSGREDIQYF,TGTGCCAGCAGTTTCCAGTGGACTAGCGGGAGGGAGGACATTCAGTACTTC
TRBJ1-1,-,TRBV28,-,CASSLMNTEAFF,TGTGCCAGCTCCCTCATGAACACTGAAGCTTTCTTT
TRBJ2-7,-,TRBV18,-,CASSQNRLGPLGEQYF,TGTGCCAGCTCACAGAACCGACTAGGCCCTCTCGGCGAGCAGTACTTC
TRBJ2-7,-,TRBV5-1,TRBD1,CASSSGTGAAYEQYF,TGCGCCAGCAGCTCGGGGACAGGGGCCGCCTACGAGCAGTACTTC
TRBJ1-2,few,TRBV2,-,CASTRGGYGYTF,TGTGCCAGCACTCGGGGTGGCTATGGCTACACCTTC
TRBJ2-7,-,TRBV28,-,CASSQGGGPTYEQYF,TGTGCCAGCAGTCAGGGGGGAGGGCCCACCTACGAGCAGTACTTC
TRBJ2-5,once,TRBV29-1,TRBD2,CSVRLAGGQETQYF,TGCAGCGTTCGACTAGCGGGAGGACAGGAGACCCAGTACTTC
TRBJ2-3,-,TRBV6-1,TRBD1,CASSDGTGTDTQYF,TGTGCCAGCAGTGACGGGACAGGCACAGATACGCAGTATTTT
TRBJ2-3,once,TRBV9,-,CASSVDGASTDTQYF,TGTGCCAGCAGCGTAGACGGGGCCAGCACAGATACGCAGTATTTT
TRBJ2-7,once,TRBV11-2,TRBD1,CASSLDFGQGPGYEQYF,TGTGCCAGCAGCTTAGATTTCGGACAGGGGCCAGGCTACGAGCAGTACTTC
TRBJ1-5,-,TRBV10-2,-,CASSDVGGINQPQHF,TGCGCCAGCAGTGATGTCGGCGGAATAAATCAGCCCCAGCATTTT
TRBJ1-4,-,TRBV5-1,-,CASSSAGAEKLFF,TGCGCCAGCAGCTCCGCAGGGGCTGAAAAACTGTTTTTT
TRBJ2-7,-,TRBV7-8,TRBD1,CASSLSPGQNYEQYF,TGTGCCAGCAGCTTATCCCCGGGACAGAACTACGAGCAGTACTTC
TRBJ2-6,-,TRBV7-9,TRBD1,CASSLLIGQALNVLTF,TGTGCCAGCAGCTTACTAATAGGACAGGCCCTCAACGTCCTGACTTTC
TRBJ2-7,-,TRBV28,-,CASSSRTVRSIEQYF,TGTGCCAGCAGTTCAAGGACAGTCCGGAGTATCGAGCAGTACTTC
TRBJ2-5,-,TRBV19,-,CASSIGLAPETQYF,TGTGCCAGTAGTATCGGGCTAGCGCCCGAGACCCAGTACTTC
TRBJ2-7,-,TRBV18,-,CASSPLGHNYEQYF,TGTGCCAGCTCACCACTGGGACACAACTACGAGCAGTACTTC
TRBJ2-3,once,TRBV18,-,CASSPRVLGTDTQYF,TGTGCCAGCTCACCAAGGGTTTTAGGGACAGATACGCAGTATTTT
TRBJ1-3,-,TRBV2,TRBD1,CASSKPGQGTGNTIYF,TGTGCCAGCAGCAAACCGGGACAGGGAACTGGAAACACCATATATTTT